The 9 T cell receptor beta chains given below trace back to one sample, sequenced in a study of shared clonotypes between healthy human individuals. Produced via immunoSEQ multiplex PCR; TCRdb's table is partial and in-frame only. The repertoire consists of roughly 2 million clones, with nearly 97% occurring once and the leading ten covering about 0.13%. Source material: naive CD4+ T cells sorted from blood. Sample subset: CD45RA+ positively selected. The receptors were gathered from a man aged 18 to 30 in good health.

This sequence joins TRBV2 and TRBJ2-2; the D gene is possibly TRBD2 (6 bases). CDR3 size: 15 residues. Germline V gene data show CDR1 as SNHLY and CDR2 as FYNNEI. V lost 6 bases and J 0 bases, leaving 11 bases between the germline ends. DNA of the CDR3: TGTGCCAGCAGCCGGGACTCCGCGAACACCGGGGAGCTGTTTTTT. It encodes CASSRDSANTGELFF.

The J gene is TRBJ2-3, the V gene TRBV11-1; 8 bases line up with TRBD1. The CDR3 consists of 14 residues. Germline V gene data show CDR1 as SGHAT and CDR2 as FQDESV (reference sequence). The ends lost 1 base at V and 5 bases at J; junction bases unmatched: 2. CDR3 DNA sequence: TGTGCCAGCAGCTTAGGACAGGGGAAAGATACGCAGTATTTT. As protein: CASSLGQGKDTQYF.

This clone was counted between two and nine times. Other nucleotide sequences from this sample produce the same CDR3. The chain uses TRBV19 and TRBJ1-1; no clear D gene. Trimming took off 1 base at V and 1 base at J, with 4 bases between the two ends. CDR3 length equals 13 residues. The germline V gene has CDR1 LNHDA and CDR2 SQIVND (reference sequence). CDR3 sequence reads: CASSIGTNTEAFF. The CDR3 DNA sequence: TGTGCCAGTAGTATAGGAACGAACACTGAAGCTTTCTTT.

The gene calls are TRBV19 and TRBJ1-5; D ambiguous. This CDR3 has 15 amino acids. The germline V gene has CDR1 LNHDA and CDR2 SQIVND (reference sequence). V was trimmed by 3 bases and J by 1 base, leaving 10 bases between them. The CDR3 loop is CASSIVSGSNQPQHF. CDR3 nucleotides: TGTGCCAGTAGTATTGTTTCGGGAAGCAATCAGCCCCAGCATTTT.

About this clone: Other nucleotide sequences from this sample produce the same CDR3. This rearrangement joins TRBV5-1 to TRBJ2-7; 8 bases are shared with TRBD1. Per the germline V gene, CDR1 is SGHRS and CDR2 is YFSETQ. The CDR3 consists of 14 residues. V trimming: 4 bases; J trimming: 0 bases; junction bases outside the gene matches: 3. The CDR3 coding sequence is TGCGCCAGCAGCCGCGGACAGGGCTCCTACGAGCAGTACTTC. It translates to CASSRGQGSYEQYF.

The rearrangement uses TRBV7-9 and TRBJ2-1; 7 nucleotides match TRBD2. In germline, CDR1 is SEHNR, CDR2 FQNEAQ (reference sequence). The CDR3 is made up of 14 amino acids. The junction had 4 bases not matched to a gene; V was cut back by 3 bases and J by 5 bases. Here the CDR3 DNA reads TGTGCCAGCAGCTTGGGGACTAACAACAATGAGCAGTTCTTC. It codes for CASSLGTNNNEQFF.

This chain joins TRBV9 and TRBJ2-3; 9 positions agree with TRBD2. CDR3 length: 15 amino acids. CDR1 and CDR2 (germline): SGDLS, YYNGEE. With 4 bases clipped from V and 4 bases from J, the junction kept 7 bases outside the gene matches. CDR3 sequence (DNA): TGTGCCAGCAGCCCGCGGGGGGGCATCGCAGATACGCAGTATTTT. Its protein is CASSPRGGIADTQYF.

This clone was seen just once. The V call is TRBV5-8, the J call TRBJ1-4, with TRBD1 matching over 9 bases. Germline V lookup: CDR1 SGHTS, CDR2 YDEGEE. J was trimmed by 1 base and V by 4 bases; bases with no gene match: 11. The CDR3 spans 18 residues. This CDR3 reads CASSLSRDRARTNEKLFF. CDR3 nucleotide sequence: TGTGCCAGCAGCCTGTCCCGGGACAGGGCCCGAACTAATGAAAAACTGTTTTTT.

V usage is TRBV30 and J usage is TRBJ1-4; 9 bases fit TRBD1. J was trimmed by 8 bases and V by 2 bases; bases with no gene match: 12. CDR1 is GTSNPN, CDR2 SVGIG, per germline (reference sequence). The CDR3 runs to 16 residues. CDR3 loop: CAWSTDPGTGQEKLFF. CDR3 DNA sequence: TGTGCCTGGAGTACCGACCCCGGGACAGGGCAAGAAAAACTGTTTTTT.